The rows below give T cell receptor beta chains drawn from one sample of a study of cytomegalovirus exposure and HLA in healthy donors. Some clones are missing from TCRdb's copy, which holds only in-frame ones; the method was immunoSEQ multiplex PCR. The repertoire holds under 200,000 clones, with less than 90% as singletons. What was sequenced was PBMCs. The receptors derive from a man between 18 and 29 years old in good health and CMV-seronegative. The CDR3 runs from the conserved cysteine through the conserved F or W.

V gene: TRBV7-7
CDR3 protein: CASSLAPSRETQYF

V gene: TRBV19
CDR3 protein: CASSGLAGAPPNEQYF

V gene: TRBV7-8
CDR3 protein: CASSLGLGGPWEQYF

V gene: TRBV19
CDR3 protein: CASSIGQGRNQPQHF

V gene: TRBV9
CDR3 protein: CASSVGSGGAGELFF

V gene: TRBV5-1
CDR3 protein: CASSPGEGHEQYF

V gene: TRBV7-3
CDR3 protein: CASSLNQGDTQYF

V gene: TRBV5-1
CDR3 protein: CASSDGQGSQPQHF

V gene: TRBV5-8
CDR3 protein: CASSSRQGITDTQYF

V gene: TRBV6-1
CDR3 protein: CASSEREDNLAYTQYF

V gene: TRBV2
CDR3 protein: CASSERREGQPQHF

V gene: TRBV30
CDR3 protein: CACGTGFNQPQHF

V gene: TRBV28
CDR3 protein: CASSPRTGGYSGELFF

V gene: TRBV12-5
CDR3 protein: CASGLRTDTQYF

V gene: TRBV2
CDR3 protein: CASRDTMGAGTIYEQYF

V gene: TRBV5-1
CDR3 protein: CASSLARGVRTEAFF

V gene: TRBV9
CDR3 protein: CASSVSGGRSTDTQYF

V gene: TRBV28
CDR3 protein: CASSSYNQPQHF

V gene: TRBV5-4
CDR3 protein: CASTKGAGIYNEQFF

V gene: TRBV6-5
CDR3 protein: CASSYTGGGTDTQYF

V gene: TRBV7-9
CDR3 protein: CASSYGQIATNEKLFF

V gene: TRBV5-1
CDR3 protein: CASIGGTSGSFYTDTQYF

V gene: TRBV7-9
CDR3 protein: CASSSGQGASEKLFF

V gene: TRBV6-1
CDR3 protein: CASSDGGGGEQFF

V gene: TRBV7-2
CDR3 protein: CASSFGRGLEQYF

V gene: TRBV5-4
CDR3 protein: CASSTTGGSRTYEQYF

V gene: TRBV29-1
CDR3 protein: CSSTPLLNTEAFF

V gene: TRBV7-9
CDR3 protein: CASSLVIGRGPYGYTF

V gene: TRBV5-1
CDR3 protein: CASSADSAGYEQYF

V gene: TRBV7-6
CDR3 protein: CASSPPDRGDEQYF

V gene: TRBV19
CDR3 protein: CASSMGTGGEQFF

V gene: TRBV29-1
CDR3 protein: CSANSGTAQFF

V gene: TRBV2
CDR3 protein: CASSEALTSGQETQYF

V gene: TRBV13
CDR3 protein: CASSSPGGSGELFF

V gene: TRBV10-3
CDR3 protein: CAISQDSRHEQFF

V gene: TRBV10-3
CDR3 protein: CAISDPGTLGGGELFF

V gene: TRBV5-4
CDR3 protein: CASSLAPSRSGAKNIQYF

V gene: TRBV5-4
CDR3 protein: CASSTRDREGNEQFF

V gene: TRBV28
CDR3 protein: CASVGPMVGYTF

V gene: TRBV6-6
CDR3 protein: CASSYSIPMGGYTF

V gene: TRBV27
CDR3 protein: CASSRLAGVTDTQYF

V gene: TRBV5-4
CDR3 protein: CASTRDRVRSPLHF

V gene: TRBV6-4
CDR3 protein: CASRRLAGSNEQFF

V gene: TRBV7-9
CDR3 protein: CASSLGSGSGTGELFF

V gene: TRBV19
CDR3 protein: CASSVTGTSGSRTGELFF

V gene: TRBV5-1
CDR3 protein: CASSISDTTNEKLFF